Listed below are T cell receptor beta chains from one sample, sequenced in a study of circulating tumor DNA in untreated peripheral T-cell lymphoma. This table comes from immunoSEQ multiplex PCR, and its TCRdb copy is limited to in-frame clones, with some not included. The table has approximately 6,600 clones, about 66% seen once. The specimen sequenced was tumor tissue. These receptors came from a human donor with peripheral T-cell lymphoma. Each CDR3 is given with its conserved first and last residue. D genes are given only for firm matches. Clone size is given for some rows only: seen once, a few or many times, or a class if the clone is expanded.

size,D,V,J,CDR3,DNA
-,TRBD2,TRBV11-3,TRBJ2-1,CASSLSPGSGGFNEQFF,TGTGCCAGCAGCTTGTCCCCGGGTAGCGGGGGGTTCAATGAGCAGTTCTTC
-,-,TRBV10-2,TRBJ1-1,CASDQGWNTEAFF,TGCGCCAGCGACCAGGGTTGGAACACTGAAGCTTTCTTT
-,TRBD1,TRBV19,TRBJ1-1,CASSLRGRNTEAFF,TGTGCCAGTAGCCTCAGGGGGAGGAACACTGAAGCTTTCTTT
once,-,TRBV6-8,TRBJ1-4,CASSKTPGREYVKLFF,TGTGCCAGCAGTAAAACCCCCGGGAGGGAATATGTAAAACTGTTTTTT
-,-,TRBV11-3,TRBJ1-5,CASSHKTVSNQPQHF,TGTGCCAGCAGCCATAAGACAGTTAGCAATCAGCCCCAGCATTTT
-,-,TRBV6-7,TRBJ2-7,CASSGSDSLYEQYF,TGTGCCAGCAGTGGATCGGACAGTCTCTACGAGCAGTACTTC
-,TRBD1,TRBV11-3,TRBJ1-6,CASSLPTGGNSPLHF,TGTGCCAGCAGTTTGCCTACAGGGGGAAATTCACCCCTCCACTTT
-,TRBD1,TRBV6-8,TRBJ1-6,CATTGDTNSPLHF,TGTGCCACAACAGGGGATACTAATTCACCCCTCCACTTT
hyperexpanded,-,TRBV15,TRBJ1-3,CATSREGQPGNTIYF,TGTGCCACCAGCAGAGAAGGACAGCCTGGAAACACCATATATTTT
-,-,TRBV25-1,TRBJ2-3,CASSGRISTDTQYF,TGTGCCAGCAGTGGGCGGATTAGCACAGATACGCAGTATTTT
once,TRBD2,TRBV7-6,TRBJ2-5,CASSPQPGLAAWGAYQETQYF,TGTGCTAGCAGCCCTCAGCCGGGACTAGCAGCGTGGGGAGCATACCAAGAGACCCAGTACTTC
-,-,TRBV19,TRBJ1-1,CASRTTTEAFF,TGTGCCAGTAGGACAACCACTGAAGCTTTCTTT
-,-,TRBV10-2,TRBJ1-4,CASSETSRGKGEKLFF,TGCGCCAGCAGTGAAACCTCCAGGGGAAAAGGTGAAAAACTGTTTTTT
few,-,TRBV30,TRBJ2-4,CAWSEGPPPINIQYF,TGTGCCTGGAGTGAGGGCCCCCCACCCATAAACATTCAGTACTTC
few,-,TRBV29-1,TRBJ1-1,CSVESYRVGAEAFF,TGCAGCGTTGAATCCTACAGGGTTGGGGCTGAAGCTTTCTTT
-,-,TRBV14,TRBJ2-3,CASSHVPDTQYF,TGTGCCAGCAGCCATGTGCCAGATACGCAGTATTTT
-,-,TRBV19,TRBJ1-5,CASSAGTRSNQPQHF,TGTGCCAGTAGCGCCGGGACACGTAGCAATCAGCCCCAGCATTTT